The clone carrying this T cell receptor (beta chain) was seen only a few times. Other nucleotide sequences from this sample produce the same CDR3. Only in-frame clones appear in the TCRdb table, and some are missing; sequencing was by immunoSEQ multiplex PCR. Of 150,000 to 200,000 clones in the sample, roughly 76% were seen once. The entry originates in a study of blood T cell repertoires in COVID-19. Overall study context: The cDNA or gDNA used as material had been derived from T cells, B-cell-depleted T cells, or PBMCs.

V lost 4 bases, J lost 5 bases, and 8 bases stayed unmatched. Germline-derived CDR1 and CDR2 are SGHRS and YFSETQ. This CDR3 comprises 14 residues. The specimen was peripheral blood. The TCR comes from a woman of 80 years or more with COVID-19, enrolled during active disease. The chain employs TRBV5-1 and TRBJ1-2; 7 nucleotides line up with TRBD1. DNA for the CDR3: TGCGCCAGCAGCCTTGGTCAGGGGGATTATGGCTACACCTTC. Its protein product is CASSLGQGDYGYTF.